These 10 T cell receptor beta chains were all obtained from the same sample, sequenced in a study of blood T cells in healthy people across ages. For the second PCR, which ran for about 6 to 11 cycles, a sample-barcoded 5' primer and a J-beta primer mix were used. MiXCR, applied by TCRdb to the 5' RACE reads, yields one record per CDR3 protein. The repertoire holds hundreds of thousands of distinct CDR3 sequences, with 58% as singletons. Sequencing was performed on blood. These receptor sequences come from a man aged 55 to 69 in good health.

This chain uses TRBV27 with TRBJ2-6; TRBD1 agrees at 8 bases. The CDR3 runs to 17 residues. Germline V CDR1 and CDR2: MNHEY, SMNVEV (reference sequence). With V trimmed by 6 bases and J by 1 base, 8 bases remained unmatched. CDR3 DNA: TGTGCCAGCAGGCCTCGGACAGGGAAATCTGGGGCCAACGTCCTGACTTTC. Translation gives CASRPRTGKSGANVLTF. Supplemented by reference TRBV27 and TRBJ2-6, the full variable domain reads EAQVTQNPRYLITVTGKKLTVTCSQNMNHEYMSWYRQDPGLGLRQIYYSMNVEVTDKGDVPEGYKVSRKEKRNFPLILESPSPNQTSLYFCASRPRTGKSGANVLTFGAGSRLTVL.

V is TRBV10-3 and J is TRBJ2-7, with 8 positions matching TRBD2. The germline CDR1 and CDR2 sequences are ENHRY and SYGVKD. There are 16 residues in the CDR3. Trimming cost V 4 bases and J 2 bases; bases outside gene matches: 10. CDR3 nucleotide sequence: TGTGCCATCAGTGCCGGACCGGGAGGGAATCCCTACGAGCAGTACTTC. Protein product: CAISAGPGGNPYEQYF.

This chain joins TRBV10-3 and TRBJ1-2; no reliable D call. Trimming cost V 10 bases and J 2 bases, with 20 bases left between them. This CDR3 contains 15 residues. Germline CDR1 reads ENHRY; CDR2 reads SYGVKD. The CDR3 is CATEDPHDKNYGYTF. Written as DNA, the CDR3 is TGTGCCACCGAAGACCCTCATGACAAGAACTATGGCTACACCTTC.

This clonotype was seen more than once but under ten times. In DNA form, the CDR3 reads TGCAGTGCCAAGCCGGGACCCTTACTGGAGACCCAGTACTTC. It codes for CSAKPGPLLETQYF. This rearrangement joins TRBV20-1 to TRBJ2-5; D is perhaps TRBD1 or TRBD2 (5 bases each). This CDR3 contains 14 residues. In germline, CDR1 is DFQATT, CDR2 SNEGSKA (reference sequence). Trimming removed 6 bases at V and 5 bases at J, with 19 bases between.

The genes are TRBV6-5 and TRBJ2-7, with 10 bases matching TRBD1. J was trimmed by 4 bases and V by 7 bases; bases with no gene match: 7. This CDR3 region has 14 residues. In germline, CDR1 is MNHEY, CDR2 SVGAGI. Here the CDR3 DNA reads TGTGCCAGCAAGCCGGGACAGGGGTTTTACGAGCAGTACTTC. This sequence encodes CASKPGQGFYEQYF.

The genes are TRBV15 and TRBJ1-3; no reliable D call. CDR1 and CDR2 (germline): LNHNV, YYDKDF (reference sequence). V gave up 6 bases and J gave up 8 bases, with 11 bases separating them. CDR3 size: 12 residues. The CDR3 DNA reads as TGTGCCACCAGTCCCGACGGGGACACCATATATTTT. Protein product: CATSPDGDTIYF.

This clonotype was counted a few times. This chain connects TRBV29-1 to TRBJ2-7, with D tentatively TRBD1 or TRBD2 (6 bases each). The CDR3 loop spans 15 amino acids. With 7 bases removed from V and 2 bases from J, the gap between germline ends came to 21 bases. The germline CDR1 and CDR2 sequences are SQVTM and ANQGSEA. CDR3 residues: CSAFGDGGGTYEQYF. DNA of the CDR3: TGCAGCGCGTTTGGGGACGGAGGGGGAACCTACGAGCAGTACTTC.

The chain links TRBV9 to TRBJ1-6; D unresolved. Trimming pared 5 bases from V and 5 bases from J, leaving 11 bases between. Germline assignment: CDR1 SGDLS and CDR2 YYNGEE. This CDR3 is built from 14 residues. The CDR3 nucleotides are TGTGCCAGCAGTCCCGGGTCCCATAATTCACCCCTCCACTTT. Protein: CASSPGSHNSPLHF. Complete variable domain (other parts from reference TRBV9 and TRBJ1-6): DSGVTQTPKHLITATGQRVTLRCSPRSGDLSVYWYQQSLDQGLQFLIQYYNGEERAKGNILERFSAQQFPDLHSELNLSSLELGDSALYFCASSPGSHNSPLHFGNGTRLTVT.

This chain links TRBV14 with TRBJ1-1; D not certain. CDR3 length equals 13 residues. CDR1 and CDR2 from the germline V gene are SGHDN and FVKESK. The ends were cut back, 3 bases at V and 4 bases at J, with 9 bases in the middle. As DNA, the CDR3 is TGTGCCAGCAGCCATCGGGGAGGCACTGAAGCTTTCTTT. Protein: CASSHRGGTEAFF.

The chain uses TRBV4-1 and TRBJ1-2, with 8 positions matching TRBD1. The CDR3 consists of 15 residues. Trimming removed 0 bases from V and 7 bases from J; junction bases left unmatched: 7. Per germline, CDR1 MGHRA and CDR2 YSYEKL. DNA for the CDR3: TGCGCCAGCAGCCAAGAGAACAGGGGGTTCGGTGGCTACACCTTC. This translates into CASSQENRGFGGYTF.